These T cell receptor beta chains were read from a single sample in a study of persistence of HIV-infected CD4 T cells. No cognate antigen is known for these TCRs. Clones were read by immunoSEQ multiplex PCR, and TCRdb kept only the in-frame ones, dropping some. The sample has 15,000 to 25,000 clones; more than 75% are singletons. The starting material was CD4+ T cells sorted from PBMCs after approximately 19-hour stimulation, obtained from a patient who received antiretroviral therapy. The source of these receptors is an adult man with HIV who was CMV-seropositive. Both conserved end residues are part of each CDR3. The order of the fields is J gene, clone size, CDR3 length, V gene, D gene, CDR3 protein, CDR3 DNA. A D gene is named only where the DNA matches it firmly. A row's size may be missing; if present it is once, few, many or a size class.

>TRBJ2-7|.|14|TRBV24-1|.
CATSDTGLSYEQYF
TGTGCCACCAGTGATACAGGGTTATCCTACGAGCAGTACTTC
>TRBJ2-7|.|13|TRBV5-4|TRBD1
CASRGDRAYEQYF
TGTGCCAGCAGGGGGGACAGAGCTTACGAGCAGTACTTC
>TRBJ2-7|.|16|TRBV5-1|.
CASSSLFGGSSYEQYF
TGCGCCAGCAGCTCGCTTTTTGGGGGCTCCTCCTACGAGCAGTACTTC
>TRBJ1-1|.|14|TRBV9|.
CASSGGQPNTEAFF
TGTGCCAGCAGCGGGGGACAACCGAACACTGAAGCTTTCTTT
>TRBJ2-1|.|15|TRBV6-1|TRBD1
CASSEPGQGRHEQFF
TGTGCCAGCAGTGAACCGGGACAGGGGAGGCATGAGCAGTTCTTC
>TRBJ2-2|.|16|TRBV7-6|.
CASSPVPRGAGGELFF
TGTGCCAGCAGCCCCGTCCCCAGGGGGGCGGGCGGGGAGCTGTTTTTT
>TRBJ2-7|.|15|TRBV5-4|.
CASSFTGQGVNEQYF
TGTGCCAGCAGCTTCACTGGGCAGGGTGTTAACGAGCAGTACTTC
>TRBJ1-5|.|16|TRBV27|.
CASSSSGFLGNQPQHF
TGTGCCAGCAGCTCCTCAGGGTTTTTGGGAAATCAGCCCCAGCATTTT
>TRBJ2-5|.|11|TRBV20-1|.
CSARKDETQYF
TGCAGTGCTAGAAAGGATGAGACCCAGTACTTC
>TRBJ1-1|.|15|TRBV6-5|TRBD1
CASRGSDRLNTEAFF
TGTGCCAGTCGGGGGTCGGACAGGTTGAACACTGAAGCTTTCTTT
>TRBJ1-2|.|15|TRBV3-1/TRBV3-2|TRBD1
CASSFRTGAVDGYTF
TGTGCCAGCAGCTTTCGGACAGGGGCAGTGGATGGCTACACCTTC
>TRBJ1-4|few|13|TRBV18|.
CASSPTKEGELFF
TGTGCCAGCTCACCAACGAAAGAGGGGGAACTGTTTTTT
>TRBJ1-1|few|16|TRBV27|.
CASSLGLDRIYTEAFF
TGTGCCAGCAGTTTAGGACTCGACAGAATTTACACTGAAGCTTTCTTT
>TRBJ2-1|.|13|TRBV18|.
CASSQSLAEEQFF
TGTGCCAGCTCTCAATCTCTAGCAGAGGAGCAGTTCTTC
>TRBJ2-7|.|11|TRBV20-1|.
CSARDLYEQYF
TGCAGTGCTAGAGACCTCTACGAGCAGTACTTC
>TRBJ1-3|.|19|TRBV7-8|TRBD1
CASSSQVTPGQLSGNTIYF
TGTGCCAGCAGCTCCCAGGTTACACCGGGACAGCTCTCTGGAAACACCATATATTTT
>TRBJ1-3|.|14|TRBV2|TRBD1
CASYQGGSGNTIYF
TGTGCCAGCTATCAGGGGGGGTCCGGAAACACCATATATTTT
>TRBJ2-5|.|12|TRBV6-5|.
CASSTRGETQYF
TGTGCCAGCAGTACGAGGGGAGAGACCCAGTACTTC
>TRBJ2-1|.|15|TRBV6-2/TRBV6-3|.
CASSDDRSFSGEQFF
TGTGCCAGCAGTGACGACAGGTCTTTTTCCGGTGAGCAGTTCTTC
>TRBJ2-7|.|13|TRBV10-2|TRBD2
CASRSGGPYEQYF
TGCGCCAGCAGATCGGGGGGGCCCTACGAGCAGTACTTC